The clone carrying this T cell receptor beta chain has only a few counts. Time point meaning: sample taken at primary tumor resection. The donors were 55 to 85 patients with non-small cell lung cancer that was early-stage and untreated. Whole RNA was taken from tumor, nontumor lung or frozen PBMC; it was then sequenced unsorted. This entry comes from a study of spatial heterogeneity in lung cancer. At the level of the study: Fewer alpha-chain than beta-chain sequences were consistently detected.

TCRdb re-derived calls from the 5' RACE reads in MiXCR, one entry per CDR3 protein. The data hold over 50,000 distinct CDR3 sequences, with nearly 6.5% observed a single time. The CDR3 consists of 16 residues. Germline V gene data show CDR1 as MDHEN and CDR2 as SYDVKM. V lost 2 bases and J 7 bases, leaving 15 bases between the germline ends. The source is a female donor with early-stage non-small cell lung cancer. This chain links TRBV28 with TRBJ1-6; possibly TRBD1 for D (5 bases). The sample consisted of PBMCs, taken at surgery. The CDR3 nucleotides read TGTGCCAGCAGTTTAGTGGCTGCGGCAGGGAATTCACCCCTCCACTTT. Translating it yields CASSLVAAAGNSPLHF.